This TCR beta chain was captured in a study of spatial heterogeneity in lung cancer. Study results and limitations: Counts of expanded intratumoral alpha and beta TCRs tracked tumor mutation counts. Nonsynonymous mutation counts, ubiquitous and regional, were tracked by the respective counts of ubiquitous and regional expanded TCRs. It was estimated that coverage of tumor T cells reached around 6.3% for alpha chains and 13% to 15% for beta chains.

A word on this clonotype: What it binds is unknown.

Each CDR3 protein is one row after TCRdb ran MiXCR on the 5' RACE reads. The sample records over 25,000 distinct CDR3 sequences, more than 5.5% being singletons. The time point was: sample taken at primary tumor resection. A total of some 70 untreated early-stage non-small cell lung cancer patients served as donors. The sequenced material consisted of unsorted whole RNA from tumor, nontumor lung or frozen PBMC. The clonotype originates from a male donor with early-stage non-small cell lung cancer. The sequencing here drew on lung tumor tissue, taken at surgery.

CDR3 in DNA: TGTGCCAGCAGCTTAGCCCTTAGCGGGGGGGACTACGAGCAGTACTTC. Translation gives CASSLALSGGDYEQYF. The rearrangement links TRBV13 to TRBJ2-7, with 11 nucleotides matching TRBD2. J lost 3 bases, V lost 1 base, and 5 bases had no gene match. The CDR3 totals 16 residues. Germline CDR1 PRHDT, CDR2 FYEKMQ (reference sequence). The entire variable domain, with the rest obtained from reference TRBV13 and TRBJ2-7, is as follows: AAGVIQSPRHLIKEKRETATLKCYPIPRHDTVYWYQQGPGQDPQFLISFYEKMQSDKGSIPDRFSAQQFSDYHSELNMSSLELGDSALYFCASSLALSGGDYEQYFGPGTRLTVT.